The rows below give T cell receptor beta chains drawn from one sample of a study of blood T cells in healthy people across ages. TCRdb independently ran MiXCR on the 5' RACE reads; one entry per CDR3 protein. Here the sample spans about 1.4 million distinct CDR3 sequences, approximately 60% being singletons. The sequenced sample consisted of blood. The receptors here all came from a man younger than 35 in good health. Each CDR3 is given without its conserved first and last residue. The D gene is left open where the match is weak.

V gene	D gene	J gene	CDR3 protein
TRBV7-2	NA	TRBJ2-7	ASSWMARGHIIYEQY
TRBV28	NA	TRBJ1-1	ASNQGPLNTEAF
TRBV12-3/TRBV12-4	TRBD2	TRBJ2-1	ASSSRLAGYTNEQF
TRBV27	TRBD2	TRBJ2-7	ASSPTVSGSTYEQY
TRBV5-1	NA	TRBJ1-2	ASSLSDSYGYT
TRBV7-9	NA	NA	ASSPGGRVSYEQY
TRBV4-2	TRBD2	TRBJ2-1	ASSHIAGVDNEQF
TRBV6-1	NA	TRBJ1-6	ASSDGRPGSNSPLH
TRBV7-8	TRBD2	TRBJ2-7	ASSSLTAGGPSYRQSYEQY
TRBV12-3/TRBV12-4	TRBD2	TRBJ2-1	ASGTSAKMWDEQF
TRBV7-9	NA	TRBJ2-7	ASSLLAPKGSYEQY
TRBV12-3/TRBV12-4	NA	TRBJ2-1	ASRVTGIGVNEQF
TRBV13	TRBD1	TRBJ2-1	ASSFRDSSYNEQF
TRBV20-1	NA	TRBJ1-1	SARRGSAEAF
TRBV12-3/TRBV12-4	NA	TRBJ1-2	TSSQQGPYGYT
TRBV4-1	NA	TRBJ1-5	ASSKETVQPQH
TRBV27	NA	TRBJ1-5	ASSSGAGQPQH
TRBV7-2	NA	TRBJ2-3	ASSPQRASTDTQY
TRBV20-1	NA	TRBJ2-1	SARVVALSSYNEQF
TRBV4-1	NA	NA	ASSQVRAAVYEQY
TRBV25-1	NA	TRBJ2-6	ASSESDRPSGANVLT
TRBV28	TRBD1	TRBJ1-5	ASSVDRGSNQPQH
TRBV12-3/TRBV12-4	NA	TRBJ2-5	ASSLFSPGETQY
TRBV3-1	NA	TRBJ2-7	ASSQGKNEQY
TRBV4-2	NA	TRBJ2-1	ASSQGGREGGEF
TRBV4-1	TRBD2	NA	ASSQNLGGVVYEQY
TRBV4-2	NA	TRBJ1-1	ASRDRGSNTEAF
TRBV13	NA	TRBJ2-1	ASSLRVITYNEQF
TRBV25-1	NA	TRBJ1-2	ASSETFNYGYT
TRBV20-1	NA	TRBJ2-2	SARGDPNTGELF
TRBV29-1	NA	TRBJ2-7	SVRQRTYEQY
TRBV18	TRBD1	NA	ASSPDRGGWETQY
TRBV20-1	TRBD2	TRBJ2-7	SAIYPGTSGTGGLEQY
TRBV25-1	NA	TRBJ2-7	ASSDPPNSYEQY
TRBV6-5	TRBD1	TRBJ2-2	ASSYLTGTGELF
TRBV7-6	NA	TRBJ2-1	ASSSSWKGVGNEQF
TRBV6-5	TRBD2	TRBJ2-3	ASSGGRASTDTQY
TRBV5-6	TRBD1	TRBJ1-2	ASSRTGGEGSGYT
TRBV6-1	TRBD1	TRBJ1-2	ASSSQGEEGYT
TRBV3-1	TRBD1	TRBJ2-3	ASSQGQGDTDTQY
TRBV6-5	NA	TRBJ2-3	ASSPSLRTDTQY
TRBV27	NA	TRBJ1-4	ASSRNLANEKLF
TRBV25-1	TRBD1	TRBJ1-1	ASSTTGSTEAF
TRBV29-1	NA	TRBJ2-2	SVVFMWGRTGELF
TRBV27	NA	TRBJ1-4	ASSFFGANEKLF
TRBV6-6	NA	TRBJ1-1	ASTDSASNTEAF